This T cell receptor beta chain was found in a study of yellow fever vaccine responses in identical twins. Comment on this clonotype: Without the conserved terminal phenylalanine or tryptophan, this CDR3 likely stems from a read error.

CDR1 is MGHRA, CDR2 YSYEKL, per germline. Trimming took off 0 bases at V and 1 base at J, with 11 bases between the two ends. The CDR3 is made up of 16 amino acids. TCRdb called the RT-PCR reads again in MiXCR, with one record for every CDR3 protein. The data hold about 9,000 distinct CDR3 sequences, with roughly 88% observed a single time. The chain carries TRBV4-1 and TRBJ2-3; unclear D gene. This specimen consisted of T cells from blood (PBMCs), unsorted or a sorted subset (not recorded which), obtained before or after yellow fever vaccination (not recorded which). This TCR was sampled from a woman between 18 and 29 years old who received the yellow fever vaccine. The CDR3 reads CASSQDSLGGTDTQYL. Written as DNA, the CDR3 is TGCGCCAGCAGCCAAGACAGTCTAGGTGGCACAGATACGCAGTATCTT.